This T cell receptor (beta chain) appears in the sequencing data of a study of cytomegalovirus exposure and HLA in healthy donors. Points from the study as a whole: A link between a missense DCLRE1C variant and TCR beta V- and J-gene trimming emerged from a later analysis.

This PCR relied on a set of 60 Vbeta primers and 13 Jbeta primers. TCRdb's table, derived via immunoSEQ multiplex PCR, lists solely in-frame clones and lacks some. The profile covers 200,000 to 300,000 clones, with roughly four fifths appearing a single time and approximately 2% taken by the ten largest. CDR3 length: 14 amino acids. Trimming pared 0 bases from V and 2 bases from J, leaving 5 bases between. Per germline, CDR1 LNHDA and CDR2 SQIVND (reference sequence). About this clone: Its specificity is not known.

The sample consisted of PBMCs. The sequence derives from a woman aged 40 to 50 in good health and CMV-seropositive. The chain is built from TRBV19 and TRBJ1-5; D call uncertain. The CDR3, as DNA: TGTGCCAGTAGTATAGATCTCGGCAATCAGCCCCAGCATTTT. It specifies CASSIDLGNQPQHF.